This TCR beta chain was retrieved from a study of T-cell reconstitution after alpha-beta-depleted transplantation in children (dated by TCRdb to the mid-2010s). Broadly, across the study: The study quantitatively tracked T-cell immune reconstitution after TCRalphabeta/CD19-depleted allogeneic hematopoietic cell transplantation in children using TCR repertoire profiling. What the study reported, not specific to this receptor: Over the following months the frequencies of hyperexpanded clones went down, and after one year T-cell counts and TCRbeta diversity were mostly credited to newly produced T cells. The high TCRbeta diversity at day 60 in some patients was ascribed to recipient T cells and intrathymic progenitors that had survived conditioning. Apparently early alphabetaT-cell count recovery about two months after transplant reportedly relied on only several hundred rapidly expanded clones derived from non-depleted graft cells.

V is cut back by 4 bases and J by 0 bases, with 4 bases in the junction unmatched. Its CDR3 holds 15 amino acids, cysteine through phenylalanine. The CDR3 DNA has 45 bases and is translated from base 1. The sample's treatment or condition, from its label and the paper: allogeneic hematopoietic cell transplantation with graft depleted of TCRalphabeta T cells and CD19 B cells. The transplant recipients were children given TCRalphabeta/CD19-depleted allogeneic hematopoietic cell grafts. The library was obtained by PCR. The sequencing machine was an Illumina HiSeq 2500. To normalize quantification of the TCRbeta repertoire, the TCR libraries were built with molecular barcoding that relied on unique molecular identifiers. TCRdb ran its own pipeline on the public reads, namely fastp trimming at Q25 and MiXCR clone calling, and kept in-frame beta chains. Every CDR3 protein is listed once, alongside the most common genes and DNA of its rows. The sample profile shows some 300,000 distinct CDR3 sequences; about 9.4% of them were found once. 7.5% of the sample rests with the top ten.

This clonotype was detected a few times. The antigen it recognizes is unknown. No qualities accompany the bases; no much larger clone lies one base away. The clonotype was recovered from a boy under three years old with acute myeloid leukemia, due to receive a stem cell transplant. The sequences come from PBMCs, collected before TCRalphabeta/CD19-depleted stem cell transplant. The sequence is built from TRBV12-3 or TRBV12-4 and TRBJ2-7, with TRBD1 matching 9 junction bases. CDR3 sequence: CASSSRDRASYEQYF. The DNA sequence is given as TGTGCCAGCAGTTCCCGGGACAGGGCCTCCTACGAGCAGTACTTC.